One TCR beta chain is described in this entry. No antigen is known for it. CDR1 and CDR2 (germline): SEHNR, FQNEAQ (reference sequence). V was trimmed by 6 bases and J by 4 bases, leaving 7 bases between them. This CDR3 is 12 amino acids long. The data were obtained in a study of T cells in Graves' hyperthyroidism and ophthalmopathy. On the study more broadly: Peripheral blood was acquired at first diagnosis, ahead of any therapy whatsoever.

General study findings and limits: The model anticipated ophthalmopathy a median around 6 months pre-onset.

Stability of Graves' hyperthyroidism was defined as absent ophthalmopathy progression within 18 months. Those patients with uncontrolled infection, other autoimmune disease, pregnancy or lactation were excluded. The CDR3 regions of TCR beta were amplified from RNA transcripts. Researchers ran a first-round RT-PCR on the TCR CDR3 using the HTBI primer set. A single record per CDR3 protein comes from TCRdb applying MiXCR to the multiplex PCR reads. Seen here are about 760,000 distinct CDR3 sequences, about 35% observed once, and the top ten hold 31%. Sequencing was carried out using blood. This sequence was found in a woman in her thirties or forties with Graves' hyperthyroidism. The rearrangement links TRBV7-9 to TRBJ1-5; D remains ambiguous. The CDR3 sequence is CASRSQNQPQHF. Written as DNA, the CDR3 is TGTGCCAGCAGATCGCAGAATCAGCCCCAGCATTTT.